These 29 T cell receptor beta chains were all obtained from the same sample, sequenced in a study of blood T cell repertoires in COVID-19 (dated by TCRdb to 2018 to 2020). Receptors were amplified or captured by the immunoSEQ multiplex PCR assay. Entries here come from immuneACCESS through TCRdb and include only in-frame sequences with V and J called. Some clones fail to appear in such tables; in the studies checked, an unresolved V gene covers under half of the shortfall, and the cause of the remainder is unknown. For this sample the table gives 200,000 to 250,000 clones, of which roughly 80% were detected only once. The ten largest account for around 5.8% of the sample. Source material: peripheral blood. The receptors come from a woman in her 70s with acute or convalescent COVID-19.

J is TRBJ2-3 and V is TRBV2; perhaps TRBD2 as D (5 bases). Looked up from germline, CDR1 is SNHLY and CDR2 is FYNNEI. Trimming removed 4 bases from V and 0 bases from J, with 8 bases in between. The CDR3 contains 14 residues. As DNA, the CDR3 is TGTGCCAGCAGTGGGCTAGCTAGCACAGATACGCAGTATTTT. Its translation is CASSGLASTDTQYF.

The CDR3 coding sequence is TGTGCCAGCAGCTTACCCCCTAATGAGCAGTTCTTC. It codes for CASSLPPNEQFF. The chain couples TRBV7-9 to TRBJ2-1, with D uncertain. This CDR3 contains 12 residues. Germline V gives CDR1 SEHNR, CDR2 FQNEAQ (reference sequence). V dropped 2 bases and J dropped 7 bases, with 6 bases sitting between them.

The gene calls are TRBV29-1 and TRBJ2-7; TRBD1 matches 8 bases. V dropped 5 bases and J dropped 3; count of bases not matched to a gene: 9. The CDR3 runs to 14 residues. Germline V gene data show CDR1 as SQVTM and CDR2 as ANQGSEA. The CDR3 region is CSVLGTGGNYEQYF. The CDR3 nucleotides are TGCAGCGTTTTAGGGACAGGCGGGAACTACGAGCAGTACTTC.

The chain couples TRBV27 to TRBJ2-2; D is unclear. The CDR3 contains 13 residues. Per the germline V gene, CDR1 is MNHEY and CDR2 is SMNVEV (reference sequence). V lost 5 bases and J lost 4, with 8 bases in between. The CDR3 DNA sequence: TGTGCCAGCAGTGCCGCAGTCACCGGGGAGCTGTTTTTT. It specifies CASSAAVTGELFF.

The chain employs TRBV4-2 and TRBJ2-1, with TRBD2 identical over 9 bases. The CDR3 runs 15 residues. Looked up from germline, CDR1 is LGHNA and CDR2 is YNFKEQ. V gave up 1 base and J gave up 8 bases; unmatched junction bases: 6. For the CDR3, the DNA is TGTGCCAGCAGCCAAGGGGTTAGCGGGAGAGATGAGCAGTTCTTC. Its translation: CASSQGVSGRDEQFF.

The gene calls are TRBV12-3 or TRBV12-4 and TRBJ1-5; D is possibly TRBD1 (5 bases). The CDR3 length is 13 residues. The V gene lost 6 bases and the J gene lost 6 bases, with 12 bases spanning the gap. CDR3 region: CASSRQGSQPQHF. In DNA form, the CDR3 reads TGTGCCAGCAGCCGTCAGGGTTCTCAGCCCCAGCATTTT.

The chain uses TRBV2 and TRBJ2-5, with TRBD1 as a possible D gene (5 bases). There are 14 residues in the CDR3. Germline V gene data show CDR1 as SNHLY and CDR2 as FYNNEI. V lost 2 bases to trimming and J lost 3 bases, with 10 bases between them. The CDR3 sequence is CASSEQGVEETQYF. The CDR3 nucleotides read TGTGCCAGCAGTGAACAGGGTGTAGAAGAGACCCAGTACTTC.

The chain joins TRBV27 to TRBJ2-6; no reliable D call. Germline V CDR1 and CDR2: MNHEY, SMNVEV (reference sequence). CDR3 length: 16 residues. The V end was cut by 3 bases, the J end by 4 bases, with 13 bases between. In DNA, the CDR3 is TGTGCCAGCAGTTTTTCCGGTACCTTGGGGGCCAACGTCCTGACTTTC. Protein product: CASSFSGTLGANVLTF. The full variable domain, completed using reference TRBV27 and TRBJ2-6, is EAQVTQNPRYLITVTGKKLTVTCSQNMNHEYMSWYRQDPGLGLRQIYYSMNVEVTDKGDVPEGYKVSRKEKRNFPLILESPSPNQTSLYFCASSFSGTLGANVLTFGAGSRLTVL.

The chain recombines TRBV3-1 (or the pseudogene TRBV3-2) with TRBJ2-5, with 9 bases fitting TRBD2. Germline V CDR1 and CDR2: LGHDT, YNNKEL (reference sequence). V shed 5 bases and J 4 bases; nucleotides not matched to a gene: 8. The CDR3 covers 15 residues. The CDR3 nucleotides read TGTGCCAGCAGCTTATCTTTGCGGGGGGGAGAGACCCAGTACTTC. It is translated as CASSLSLRGGETQYF.

This clone was detected a few times. This same CDR3 is encoded by further DNA sequences in the sample. The J gene is TRBJ2-3, the V gene TRBV6-6; 10 nucleotides agree with TRBD2. The CDR3 spans 16 residues. The V segment lost 5 bases and the J segment 0 bases; nucleotides outside the gene matches: 5. Per the germline V gene, CDR1 is MNHNY and CDR2 is SVGAGI (reference sequence). This chain's CDR3 is CASSKTSGASTDTQYF. The CDR3 DNA follows: TGTGCCAGCAGTAAAACTAGCGGGGCTAGCACAGATACGCAGTATTTT.

In its sample, this clone was seen a few times. The chain carries TRBV19 and TRBJ2-1; TRBD1 might be the D (6 bases). Trimming stripped 1 base from V and 5 bases from J, with 15 bases between. CDR1 LNHDA and CDR2 SQIVND come from the germline V gene (reference sequence). The CDR3 covers 16 residues. As DNA, the CDR3 is TGTGCCAGTAGTATAGGGGCTGGGGGCGCGAACAATGAGCAGTTCTTC. Translating gives CASSIGAGGANNEQFF.

The chain joins TRBV28 to TRBJ1-5, with D possibly TRBD1 on 6 matching bases. The CDR3 totals 15 residues. Per the germline V gene, CDR1 is MDHEN and CDR2 is SYDVKM. Trimming left V 6 bases short and J 0 bases short, with 12 bases between. The chain's CDR3 is CASRWTEYSNQPQHF. As DNA, the CDR3 is TGTGCCAGCAGGTGGACAGAGTATAGCAATCAGCCCCAGCATTTT.

The chain employs TRBV5-4 and TRBJ2-5; D may be TRBD2 (6 bases). Germline CDR1 is SGHNT and CDR2 is YYREEE (reference sequence). The CDR3 is 15 residues long. V was shortened by 3 bases and J by 5 bases, with 17 bases between the two germline ends. The CDR3 loop is CASSSKGLSAETQYF. The CDR3 DNA is TGTGCCAGCAGCTCGAAGGGACTGTCTGCCGAGACCCAGTACTTC.

This rearrangement joins TRBV11-3 to TRBJ2-7; TRBD1 matches 8 bases. With V trimmed by 1 base and J by 1 base, 9 bases remained unmatched. There are 17 residues in the CDR3. Germline assignment: CDR1 SGHNT and CDR2 YENEEA. The CDR3 sequence: CASSLVVDRDRSYEQYF. The CDR3 DNA reads as TGTGCCAGCAGCTTAGTAGTCGACCGGGACAGGTCCTACGAGCAGTACTTC. Supplemented by reference TRBV11-3 and TRBJ2-7, the full variable domain reads EAGVVQSPRYKIIEKKQPVAFWCNPISGHNTLYWYLQNLGQGPELLIRYENEEAVDDSQLPKDRFSAERLKGVDSTLKIQPAELGDSAVYLCASSLVVDRDRSYEQYFGPGTRLTVT.

CDR3 coding DNA: TGTGCCATCAGTGAGTCCTCCGGCGGGAGAGGGTACACCGGGGAGCTGTTTTTT. This sequence encodes CAISESSGGRGYTGELFF. This chain links TRBV10-3 with TRBJ2-2; 7 positions agree with TRBD2. CDR3 length: 18 amino acids. V dropped 0 bases and J dropped 3; count of bases not matched to a gene: 10. Germline V gives CDR1 ENHRY, CDR2 SYGVKD.

In its sample, this clone was seen once. V is TRBV27 and J is TRBJ2-1; a weak D match, TRBD1 (6 bases). CDR3 size: 16 residues. V was trimmed by 0 bases and J by 6 bases, leaving 15 bases between them. Per the germline V gene, CDR1 is MNHEY and CDR2 is SMNVEV (reference sequence). The CDR3 protein is CASSLSGQGPGNEQFF. The CDR3 DNA reads as TGTGCCAGCAGTTTATCTGGCCAGGGGCCCGGCAATGAGCAGTTCTTC.

The chain is built from TRBV27 and TRBJ2-7, with TRBD1 identical over 8 bases. Germline V gives CDR1 MNHEY, CDR2 SMNVEV (reference sequence). The CDR3 covers 12 residues. Germline trimming cut 6 bases from V and 3 bases from J; bases unmatched to any gene: 1. This chain's CDR3 is CASRTGDYEQYF. For the CDR3, the DNA is TGTGCCAGCAGGACAGGGGACTACGAGCAGTACTTC.

This clone was counted a few times. CDR3 protein: CASRRLAASNEQFF. The DNA for the CDR3 is TGTGCCAGCAGAAGACTAGCTGCGAGCAATGAGCAGTTCTTC. The rearrangement joins TRBV11-2 to TRBJ2-1; 7 nucleotides line up with TRBD2. The junction had 8 bases not matched to a gene; V was cut back by 6 bases and J by 6 bases. Germline V gene sequence: CDR1 SGHAT, CDR2 FQNNGV. CDR3 length equals 14 residues.

The rearrangement uses TRBV7-3 and TRBJ2-7; D possibly corresponds to TRBD1 (6 bases). The CDR3 is made up of 15 amino acids. CDR1 is SGHTA, CDR2 FQGTGA, per germline. V lost 2 bases, J lost 4 bases, and 15 bases lay in between. DNA for the CDR3: TGTGCCAGCAGCTTAGGTCAGGGGAATTTGTACGAGCAGTACTTC. Its translation: CASSLGQGNLYEQYF.

The CDR3 here is CASSWGQGAGEQYF. DNA of the CDR3: TGTGCCAGCAGCTGGGGACAGGGGGCGGGAGAGCAGTACTTC. The gene calls are TRBV11-2 and TRBJ2-7; 12 nucleotides align to TRBD1. Germline V CDR1 and CDR2: SGHAT, FQNNGV. This CDR3 has 14 residues. V lost 4 bases and J lost 7; bases outside the gene matches: 5. The entire variable domain, with the rest obtained from reference TRBV11-2 and TRBJ2-7, is as follows: EAGVAQSPRYKIIEKRQSVAFWCNPISGHATLYWYQQILGQGPKLLIQFQNNGVVDDSQLPKDRFSAERLKGVDSTLKIQPAKLEDSAVYLCASSWGQGAGEQYFGPGTRLTVT.

The chain recombines TRBV9 with TRBJ2-3, with TRBD2 matching 10 bases. Trimming at V came to 2 bases and at J to 4 bases, leaving 7 bases not matched to a gene. The CDR3 runs to 16 residues. Germline V CDR1 and CDR2: SGDLS, YYNGEE. CDR3 amino acids: CASSVGTSVAADTQYF. The CDR3, as DNA: TGTGCCAGCAGCGTCGGGACTAGCGTAGCAGCAGATACGCAGTATTTT.

CDR3 DNA sequence: TGTGCCAGCAGCGTAGGCGGGACAGGGAATGAAAAACTGTTTTTT. It yields the protein CASSVGGTGNEKLFF. V and J are TRBV25-1 and TRBJ1-4; 9 bases are a match to TRBD1. The CDR3 length is 15 residues. V dropped 6 bases and J dropped 5; count of bases not matched to a gene: 7. Germline V gene data show CDR1 as MGHDK and CDR2 as SYGVNS. The whole variable domain, remainder taken from reference TRBV25-1 and TRBJ1-4, is EADIYQTPRYLVIGTGKKITLECSQTMGHDKMYWYQQDPGMELHLIHYSYGVNSTEKGDLSSESTVSRIRTEHFPLTLESARPSHTSQYLCASSVGGTGNEKLFFGSGTQLSVL.

CDR3 sequence reads: CASSYSARNEKLFF. For the CDR3, the DNA is TGTGCCAGCAGTTACTCGGCCAGGAATGAAAAACTGTTTTTT. The rearrangement links TRBV6-5 to TRBJ1-4; D gene unclear. With 0 bases removed from V and 5 bases from J, the gap between germline ends came to 7 bases. CDR1 and CDR2 (germline): MNHEY, SVGAGI. The CDR3 length is 14 residues.

This clone showed up just once. J is TRBJ2-2 and V is TRBV7-2; unclear D gene. V lost 5 bases and J 7 bases, leaving 11 bases between the germline ends. Germline values: CDR1 SGHTA, CDR2 FQGNSA. The CDR3 has 13 amino acids. The CDR3 here is CASSPILGGELFF. CDR3 coding DNA: TGTGCCAGCAGCCCCATTCTAGGCGGGGAGCTGTTTTTT.

The gene calls are TRBV30 and TRBJ2-2; TRBD2 matches 15 bases. Germline trimming cut 4 bases from V and 8 bases from J; bases unmatched to any gene: 11. The CDR3 contains 17 residues. The germline V gene has CDR1 GTSNPN and CDR2 SVGIG (reference sequence). CDR3 loop: CAWNPTRGLAGGGELFF. DNA for the CDR3: TGTGCCTGGAATCCCACCAGGGGACTAGCGGGAGGAGGGGAGCTGTTTTTT.

This chain connects TRBV5-3 to TRBJ2-1; D gene ambiguous. TRBV5-3 is labeled an ORF, and its function is uncertain. Trimming cost V 4 bases and J 4 bases, with 6 bases left between them. This CDR3 contains 12 residues. For the CDR3, the DNA is TGTGCCAGAAGCCAGTTTTACAATGAGCAGTTCTTC. As protein: CARSQFYNEQFF.

The gene calls are TRBV2 and TRBJ2-3; 13 bases align to TRBD2. Germline trimming cut 6 bases from V and 3 bases from J; bases unmatched to any gene: 3. CDR3 length: 15 amino acids. Germline loops: CDR1 SNHLY, CDR2 FYNNEI. The CDR3 sequence: CASSELAGGTDTQYF. The CDR3 nucleotides are TGTGCCAGCAGCGAACTAGCGGGAGGGACAGATACGCAGTATTTT.

This chain uses TRBV6-5 with TRBJ1-2; TRBD1 aligns across 11 bases. From germline, CDR1 is MNHEY and CDR2 SVGAGI. This CDR3 comprises 15 residues. J was trimmed by 5 bases and V by 6 bases; bases with no gene match: 8. CDR3 protein: CASRPGQGAWYGYTF. CDR3 DNA sequence: TGTGCCAGCAGACCCGGACAGGGGGCGTGGTATGGCTACACCTTC.

The chain uses TRBV27 and TRBJ2-2; TRBD1 matches 10 bases. The CDR3 contains 18 residues. V was pared by 2 bases and J by 3 bases, with 9 bases of the junction left unmatched. Germline assignment: CDR1 MNHEY and CDR2 SMNVEV (reference sequence). The CDR3 reads CASSLPRTGGLDTGELFF. The CDR3 region has the DNA TGTGCCAGCAGTTTACCCCGGACAGGGGGATTGGACACCGGGGAGCTGTTTTTT.